A single sample gave rise to the 6 T cell receptor beta chains below, sequenced in a study of beta chain features in type 1 diabetes. Since all of the isolated RNA was reverse transcribed, expressed TCRB transcripts were what got sequenced. Assay used: immunoSEQ multiplex PCR; TCRdb lists only in-frame clones, some missing. The table records about 150,000 clones, 7.5% to 10% of them present only once. Sequencing was performed on central memory CD4+ T cells from blood. These TCRs come from a man between 18 and 29 years old in good health.

This CDR3 is CASSSFQGPGGYTF. Here the CDR3 DNA reads TGTGCCAGCAGCTCGTTCCAGGGTCCTGGTGGCTACACCTTC. The chain has TRBV7-2 and TRBJ1-2; D possibly corresponds to TRBD1 (5 bases). In germline, CDR1 is SGHTA, CDR2 FQGNSA. The V gene lost 4 bases and the J gene lost 7 bases, with 16 bases spanning the gap. The CDR3 consists of 14 residues. The variable domain in full, completed from reference TRBV7-2 and TRBJ1-2, reads GAGVSQSPSNKVTEKGKDVELRCDPISGHTALYWYRQSLGQGLEFLIYFQGNSAPDKSGLPSDRFSAERTGGSVSTLTIQRTQQEDSAVYLCASSSFQGPGGYTFGSGTRLTVV.

This clone has only a few counts. The CDR3 spells CSVEEYSLGEQYF. CDR3 coding DNA: TGCAGCGTTGAAGAGTACAGCTTGGGCGAGCAGTACTTC. J is TRBJ2-7 and V is TRBV29-1, with unresolved D. The germline V and J ends were trimmed by 0 bases and 6 bases, with 12 bases remaining between them. The CDR3 covers 13 residues. Germline values: CDR1 SQVTM, CDR2 ANQGSEA.

In its sample, this clone was seen once. This chain uses TRBV18 with TRBJ2-2; D call uncertain. Per the germline V gene, CDR1 is KGHSH and CDR2 is LQKENI. V was pared by 2 bases and J by 4 bases, with 11 bases between. The CDR3 covers 15 residues. CDR3 residues: CASSPASIITGELFF. The DNA for the CDR3 is TGTGCCAGCTCACCAGCAAGCATCATCACCGGGGAGCTGTTTTTT.

CDR3 sequence reads: CASSLEGQGATQQYF. The CDR3 DNA is TGTGCCAGCAGCCTGGAGGGACAGGGAGCTACGCAGCAGTACTTC. The V call is TRBV7-3, the J call TRBJ2-7; the match to TRBD1 covers 9 bases. With V trimmed by 5 bases and J by 8 bases, 13 bases remained unmatched. This CDR3 contains 15 residues. CDR1 is SGHTA and CDR2 is FQGTGA in the germline V gene.

This chain uses TRBV7-9 with TRBJ1-2; 9 bases match TRBD1. Looked up from germline, CDR1 is SEHNR and CDR2 is FQNEAQ (reference sequence). The CDR3 length is 13 residues. The trim removed 8 bases at V and 7 bases at J, leaving 8 bases unmatched. CDR3 DNA: TGTGCCAGCGCGGCAGACAGGGGGGGTGGCTACACCTTC. Translation: CASAADRGGGYTF.

The CDR3 spells CATKPLVSTDTQYF. The CDR3 region has the DNA TGTGCCACCAAGCCCTTAGTTTCGACAGATACGCAGTATTTT. This chain connects TRBV19 to TRBJ2-3; D is uncertain. CDR1 is LNHDA and CDR2 is SQIVND in the germline V gene (reference sequence). This CDR3 contains 14 residues. The V and J ends lost 10 bases and 3 bases respectively, with 17 bases between them.